Below are 29 T cell receptor beta chains sequenced from a single sample in a study of blood T cells in healthy people across ages. Sample-barcoded 5' priming and a J-beta primer mix drove a second PCR of roughly 6 to 12 cycles. One entry per CDR3 protein, called by TCRdb with MiXCR from the 5' RACE reads. Among about 640,000 distinct CDR3 sequences listed, roughly 58% were seen once. The sample comprised blood. These receptors were obtained from a man between 60 and 75 years old in good health.

The genes are TRBV11-2 and TRBJ1-1, with D unclear. The CDR3 runs to 16 residues. Between the trimmed V and J ends, which lost 5 bases and 2 bases, there was a span of 18 bases. Germline V gives CDR1 SGHAT, CDR2 FQNNGV. The CDR3 DNA follows: TGTGCCAGCAGCAACGTTGACGGTCTCGCCAACACTGAAGCTTTCTTT. This codes for CASSNVDGLANTEAFF.

This clonotype occurred a few times. The DNA for the CDR3 is TGCAGCGTTTTCTCCTCTGGGGCCAACGTCCTGACTTTC. It specifies CSVFSSGANVLTF. J is TRBJ2-6 and V is TRBV29-1; no reliable D call. This CDR3 is 13 amino acids long. V gave up 5 bases and J gave up 0 bases, with 5 bases separating them. The germline V gene has CDR1 SQVTM and CDR2 ANQGSEA.

Ten or more counts support this clonotype. The CDR3 coding sequence is TGTGCCAGCAGTTTGGGCACCAACTATGGCTACACCTTC. Translated, it gives CASSLGTNYGYTF. This sequence joins TRBV12-3 or TRBV12-4 and TRBJ1-2; D not certain. Trimming left V 3 bases short and J 2 bases short, with 7 bases between. The CDR3 totals 13 residues.

This clonotype turned up a few times. V and J are TRBV4-1 and TRBJ1-6; D ambiguous. The V and J ends lost 0 bases and 14 bases respectively, with 17 bases between them. CDR1 is MGHRA, CDR2 YSYEKL, per germline. This CDR3 comprises 15 residues. The CDR3 region has the DNA TGCGCCAGCAGCCAAGATCGGGGTGTGGGTATCACCCTCCACTTT. This codes for CASSQDRGVGITLHF.

V gene TRBV2 combines with J gene TRBJ2-7; TRBD2 is a possible D gene (6 bases). CDR1 SNHLY and CDR2 FYNNEI come from the germline V gene. The CDR3 is made up of 12 amino acids. Trimming took 10 bases from V and 4 from J, leaving 14 bases between them. CDR3 nucleotides: TGTGCCACCGGGGGTACAGGTTACGAGCAGTACTTC. Its protein product is CATGGTGYEQYF.

This rearrangement joins TRBV10-3 to TRBJ2-1; a possible D gene is TRBD1 (5 bases). V dropped 4 bases and J dropped 0 bases, with 7 bases sitting between them. Germline CDR1 ENHRY, CDR2 SYGVKD. This CDR3 has 14 amino acids. CDR3: CAISGGDSYNEQFF. CDR3 DNA: TGTGCCATCAGTGGGGGCGACTCCTACAATGAGCAGTTCTTC.

The J gene is TRBJ2-7, the V gene TRBV6-5; TRBD1 matches at 8 bases. CDR3 size: 15 residues. The V gene's germline CDR1 is MNHEY and CDR2 SVGAGI. V was clipped by 7 bases and J by 1 base; unmatched bases: 9. This CDR3 reads CASNRGTGGSYEQYF. CDR3 coding DNA: TGTGCCAGCAACCGAGGGACAGGCGGATCCTACGAGCAGTACTTC.

This clonotype was counted between two and nine times. This sequence joins TRBV5-6 and TRBJ2-1, with 8 bases fitting TRBD2. V gave up 0 bases and J gave up 1 base; unmatched junction bases: 9. This CDR3 region has 18 residues. The germline CDR1 and CDR2 sequences are SGHDT and YYEEEE. The CDR3 here is CASSLAGRGGPSYNEQFF. CDR3 sequence (DNA): TGTGCCAGCAGCTTGGCCGGTCGGGGGGGCCCATCCTACAATGAGCAGTTCTTC. Combining the CDR3 with reference TRBV5-6 and TRBJ2-1 gives the whole variable domain DAGVTQSPTHLIKTRGQQVTLRCSPKSGHDTVSWYQQALGQGPQFIFQYYEEEERQRGNFPDRFSGHQFPNYSSELNVNALLLGDSALYLCASSLAGRGGPSYNEQFFGPGTRLTVL.

V gene TRBV12-3 or TRBV12-4 combines with J gene TRBJ2-3; D call uncertain. The CDR3 covers 14 residues. V was cut by 5 bases and J by 2 bases, with 11 bases left in between. The CDR3 protein is CASSLEVATDTQYF. CDR3 sequence (DNA): TGTGCCAGCAGTCTGGAAGTGGCCACAGATACGCAGTATTTT.

This clonotype was counted between two and nine times. The V call is TRBV7-2, the J call TRBJ2-3; D not resolved. The CDR3 has 12 residues. Deletions cut 5 bases from V and 4 bases from J, with 7 bases between. Germline-derived CDR1 and CDR2 are SGHTA and FQGNSA. The CDR3 nucleotides read TGTGCCAGCAGCCACCCCCCAGATACGCAGTATTTT. Amino acid sequence: CASSHPPDTQYF.

This clonotype was observed a few times. V gene TRBV5-1 combines with J gene TRBJ2-3; 7 nucleotides agree with TRBD1. CDR3 length: 15 residues. CDR1 is SGHRS, CDR2 YFSETQ, per germline. J gave up 4 bases and V 2 bases, and 7 bases lay outside the gene matches. The CDR3 coding sequence is TGCGCCAGCAGCTTCGGACAGGTTTATTCAGATACGCAGTATTTT. Encoded protein: CASSFGQVYSDTQYF. The variable domain in full, completed from reference TRBV5-1 and TRBJ2-3, reads KAGVTQTPRYLIKTRGQQVTLSCSPISGHRSVSWYQQTPGQGLQFLFEYFSETQRNKGNFPGRFSGRQFSNSRSEMNVSTLELGDSALYLCASSFGQVYSDTQYFGPGTRLTVL.

The rearrangement joins TRBV5-6 to TRBJ2-3; D tentatively fits TRBD1 or TRBD2 (5 bases each). The V end lost 4 bases, the J end lost 0 bases, and 15 bases lay between the germline ends. The CDR3 totals 16 residues. Germline lookup yields CDR1 SGHDT and CDR2 YYEEEE. The CDR3 DNA sequence: TGTGCCAGCAGCCAGGACTTAGGGGCTAGCACAGATACGCAGTATTTT. Protein: CASSQDLGASTDTQYF. Using reference TRBV5-6 and TRBJ2-3 for the parts outside the CDR3, the full variable domain is DAGVTQSPTHLIKTRGQQVTLRCSPKSGHDTVSWYQQALGQGPQFIFQYYEEEERQRGNFPDRFSGHQFPNYSSELNVNALLLGDSALYLCASSQDLGASTDTQYFGPGTRLTVL.

The genes are TRBV5-1 and TRBJ1-4; a possible D gene is TRBD1 (5 bases). This CDR3 is built from 14 residues. CDR1 and CDR2 (germline): SGHRS, YFSETQ. V dropped 2 bases and J dropped 6 bases, with 11 bases sitting between them. CDR3 in DNA: TGCGCCAGCAGCTTCGGGGGAGGAGATGAAAAACTGTTTTTT. Its protein product is CASSFGGGDEKLFF.

This clonotype has just a few counts. V and J are TRBV12-3 or TRBV12-4 and TRBJ2-5, with TRBD1 as a possible D gene (6 bases). The length of the CDR3 is 11 residues. Trimming pared 8 bases from V and 3 bases from J, leaving 7 bases between. CDR3 bases: TGTGCCAGCGCAGGGGAAGAGACCCAGTACTTC. Residues: CASAGEETQYF.

The rearrangement links TRBV5-5 to TRBJ1-1, with D maybe TRBD1 (5 bases). CDR3 length: 15 amino acids. The V end was cut by 2 bases, the J end by 3 bases, with 14 bases between. CDR1 and CDR2 from the germline V gene are SGHKS and YYEKEE (reference sequence). CDR3 bases: TGTGCCAGCAGCTTTTTTGGGGGGGGAGACACTGAAGCTTTCTTT. This codes for CASSFFGGGDTEAFF.

V gene TRBV7-2 combines with J gene TRBJ1-1, with 7 bases aligning to TRBD1. CDR1 and CDR2 from the germline V gene are SGHTA and FQGNSA. V was clipped by 5 bases and J by 4 bases; unmatched bases: 4. There are 13 residues in the CDR3. The CDR3 sequence is CASSKQGSTEAFF. In nucleotides, the CDR3 is TGTGCCAGCAGCAAACAGGGGAGCACTGAAGCTTTCTTT.

There are many counts of this clonotype. The chain combines TRBV7-9 with TRBJ2-7, with D unclear. Between the trimmed V and J ends, which lost 5 bases and 2 bases, there was a span of 7 bases. From germline, CDR1 is SEHNR and CDR2 FQNEAQ (reference sequence). There are 12 residues in the CDR3. CDR3 nucleotide sequence: TGTGCCAGCAGCACTCGTACCTACGAGCAGTACTTC. Translating gives CASSTRTYEQYF. The full variable domain, in which reference TRBV7-9 and TRBJ2-7 provide the parts outside the CDR3, is DTGVSQNPRHKITKRGQNVTFRCDPISEHNRLYWYRQTLGQGPEFLTYFQNEAQLEKSRLLSDRFSAERPKGSFSTLEIQRTEQGDSAMYLCASSTRTYEQYFGPGTRLTVT.

This clonotype was recorded a few times. The genes are TRBV5-5 and TRBJ2-1; D is possibly TRBD1 (6 bases). Germline CDR1 SGHKS, CDR2 YYEKEE (reference sequence). The CDR3 loop spans 13 amino acids. Trimming removed 0 bases at V and 10 bases at J, with 11 bases between. The CDR3 DNA follows: TGTGCCAGCAGCTTGGACTGGGACACCGAGCAGTTCTTC. Its protein product is CASSLDWDTEQFF.

In its sample, this clonotype was seen a few times. This rearrangement joins TRBV6-5 to TRBJ1-1, with no clear D. CDR1 MNHEY and CDR2 SVGAGI come from the germline V gene. The CDR3 totals 11 residues. V gave up 0 bases and J gave up 11 bases, with 7 bases separating them. Here the CDR3 reads CASSYSDKAFF. Here the CDR3 DNA reads TGTGCCAGCAGTTACTCGGATAAGGCTTTCTTT.

The chain uses TRBV4-1 and TRBJ2-3, with 8 positions matching TRBD2. This CDR3 contains 15 residues. V trimming: 2 bases; J trimming: 5 bases; junction bases outside the gene matches: 6. CDR1 and CDR2 (germline): MGHRA, YSYEKL. The CDR3 DNA reads as TGCGCCAGCAGCCAAACCGGGACTAGGTTAGATACGCAGTATTTT. Protein: CASSQTGTRLDTQYF.

The chain links TRBV6-2 or TRBV6-3 to TRBJ2-4; D not certain. V lost 2 bases and J 0 bases, leaving 14 bases between the germline ends. This CDR3 has 17 amino acids. From germline, CDR1 is MNHEY and CDR2 SVGEGT. The CDR3 DNA is TGTGCCAGCAGTTACATGGGAAGGTCCATAGCCAAAAACATTCAGTACTTC. Its protein product is CASSYMGRSIAKNIQYF.

This clonotype was counted a few times. The V gene is TRBV10-3, the J gene TRBJ1-2; 8 bases are shared with TRBD1. Unmatched junction bases numbered 6, after V lost 6 bases and J lost 3 bases. Germline CDR1 and CDR2: ENHRY and SYGVKD. CDR3 length equals 14 residues. CDR3 amino acids: CAIRSGQGDYGYTF. In DNA, the CDR3 is TGTGCCATCAGATCCGGACAGGGTGACTATGGCTACACCTTC.

This chain links TRBV21-1 with TRBJ2-7; the table gives TRBD1 as D, unverified against the DNA. TRBV21-1 is a known pseudogene. The CDR3 totals 14 residues. The CDR3 sequence is CAVTVTGGAYEQYF. The CDR3 region has the DNA TGTGCCGTTACCGTCACTGGGGGGGCCTACGAGCAGTACTTC.

The V call is TRBV7-2, the J call TRBJ2-7; no definite D call. Germline V gene sequence: CDR1 SGHTA, CDR2 FQGNSA. CDR3 size: 15 residues. Trimming left V 5 bases short and J 2 bases short, with 16 bases between. In nucleotides, the CDR3 is TGTGCCAGCAGCAAGGGCTACCTGTCAACCTACGAGCAGTACTTC. Translated: CASSKGYLSTYEQYF.

V and J are TRBV6-1 and TRBJ2-3; the D gene could be TRBD1 or TRBD2 (6 bases each). This CDR3 has 15 amino acids. Trimming took 4 bases from V and 2 from J, leaving 13 bases between them. The V gene's germline CDR1 is MNHNS and CDR2 SASEGT. This CDR3 is CASSVVGGLTDTQYF. In DNA form, the CDR3 reads TGTGCCAGCAGTGTTGTGGGGGGCCTCACAGATACGCAGTATTTT.

This clonotype was seen once. The chain joins TRBV28 to TRBJ1-4, with 7 bases aligning to TRBD1. This CDR3 comprises 14 residues. Germline loops: CDR1 MDHEN, CDR2 SYDVKM. V shed 6 bases, J shed 8 bases, and the junction held 9 bases outside the gene matches. CDR3 region: CASSPGGRGEKLFF. CDR3 DNA: TGTGCCAGCAGCCCAGGGGGACGAGGCGAAAAACTGTTTTTT.

The chain combines TRBV20-1 with TRBJ1-4, with a weak D call TRBD1 (6 bases). From germline, CDR1 is DFQATT and CDR2 SNEGSKA (reference sequence). V was pared by 2 bases and J by 0 bases, with 16 bases between. The CDR3 length is 17 residues. CDR3 DNA: TGCAGTGCTAGACGGGGGAGTGGGACACCAACTAATGAAAAACTGTTTTTT. Protein product: CSARRGSGTPTNEKLFF.

This clonotype was counted only a few times. V usage is TRBV5-5 and J usage is TRBJ1-1; D unclear. V gave up 0 bases and J gave up 2 bases, with 14 bases separating them. CDR3 length equals 16 residues. From germline, CDR1 is SGHKS and CDR2 YYEKEE (reference sequence). DNA for the CDR3: TGTGCCAGCAGCTTGGTACCAGGAACCCGCAACACTGAAGCTTTCTTT. Amino acid sequence: CASSLVPGTRNTEAFF.

The rearrangement uses TRBV6-5 and TRBJ2-5; maybe TRBD1 (6 bases). Germline V gene data show CDR1 as MNHEY and CDR2 as SVGAGI. The CDR3 totals 12 residues. Trimming removed 6 bases at V and 4 bases at J, with 9 bases between. The CDR3 spells CASSIQGETQYF. In DNA, the CDR3 is TGTGCCAGCAGCATACAGGGAGAGACCCAGTACTTC.